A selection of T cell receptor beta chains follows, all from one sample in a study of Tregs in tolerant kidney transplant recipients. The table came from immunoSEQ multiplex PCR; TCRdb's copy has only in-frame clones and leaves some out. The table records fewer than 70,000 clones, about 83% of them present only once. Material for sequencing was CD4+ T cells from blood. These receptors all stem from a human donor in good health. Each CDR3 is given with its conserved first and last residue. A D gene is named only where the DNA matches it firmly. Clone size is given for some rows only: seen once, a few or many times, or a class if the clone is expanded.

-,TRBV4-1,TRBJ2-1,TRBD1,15,TGCGCCAGCAGCCGACCGGGACAGGGAAGTAATGAGCAGTTCTTC,CASSRPGQGSNEQFF
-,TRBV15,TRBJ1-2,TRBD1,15,TGTGCCACCAGCAGGGCGGGACAGGAGGACTATGGCTACACCTTC,CATSRAGQEDYGYTF
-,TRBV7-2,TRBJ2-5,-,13,TGTGCCAGCAGCCCGCGCGTGGGGGAGACCCAGTACTTC,CASSPRVGETQYF
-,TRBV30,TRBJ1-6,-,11,TGTGCCTGGAGGAATAATTCACCCCTCCACTTT,CAWRNNSPLHF
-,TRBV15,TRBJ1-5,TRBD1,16,TGTGCCACCAGTCTATGGGACAGGGGCGACCGACAGCCCCAGCATTTT,CATSLWDRGDRQPQHF
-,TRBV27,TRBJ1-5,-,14,TGTGCCAGCAGTTCGCTGAGGGGCAATCAGCCCCAGCATTTT,CASSSLRGNQPQHF
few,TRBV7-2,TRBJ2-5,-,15,TGTGCCAGCAGCTTAGTAACGGCAGGGAGAGAGACCCAGTACTTC,CASSLVTAGRETQYF
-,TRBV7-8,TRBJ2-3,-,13,TGTGCCAGCAGCTTAAGCAGGGCAGATACGCAGTATTTT,CASSLSRADTQYF
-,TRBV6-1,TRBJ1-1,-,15,TGTGCCAGCAGTGAAGAGGCCTTATTGACCGCTGAAGCTTTCTTT,CASSEEALLTAEAFF
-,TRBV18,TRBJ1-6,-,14,TGTGCCAGCTCTACCTCACTCTATAATTCACCCCTCCACTTT,CASSTSLYNSPLHF
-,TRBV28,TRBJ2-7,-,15,TGTGCCAGCACCCCAGGAGGGGCGGATACCTACGAGCAGTACTTC,CASTPGGADTYEQYF
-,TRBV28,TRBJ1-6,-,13,TGTGCCAGCAGTCCCCAGAGAGAATCACCCCTCCACTTT,CASSPQRESPLHF
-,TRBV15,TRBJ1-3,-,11,TGTGCCACCAGCGGTGGAAACACCATATATTTT,CATSGGNTIYF
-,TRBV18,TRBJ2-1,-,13,TGTGCCAGCTCACCATGGCAGTACAATGAGCAGTTCTTC,CASSPWQYNEQFF
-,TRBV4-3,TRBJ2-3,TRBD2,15,TGCGCCAGCAGCCAATTCACTAGCGACACAGATACGCAGTATTTT,CASSQFTSDTDTQYF
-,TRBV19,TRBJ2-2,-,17,TGTGCCAGTAAACGGGTTCACAGGGATCTGAACACCGGGGAGCTGTTTTTT,CASKRVHRDLNTGELFF
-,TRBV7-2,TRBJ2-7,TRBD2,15,TGTGCCAGCAGCTGGACTAGCGGGAGTCCCTACGAGCAGTACTTC,CASSWTSGSPYEQYF
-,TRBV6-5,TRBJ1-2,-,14,TGTGCCAGCAGTCATGACTCCTTTGTCTATGGCTACACCTTC,CASSHDSFVYGYTF